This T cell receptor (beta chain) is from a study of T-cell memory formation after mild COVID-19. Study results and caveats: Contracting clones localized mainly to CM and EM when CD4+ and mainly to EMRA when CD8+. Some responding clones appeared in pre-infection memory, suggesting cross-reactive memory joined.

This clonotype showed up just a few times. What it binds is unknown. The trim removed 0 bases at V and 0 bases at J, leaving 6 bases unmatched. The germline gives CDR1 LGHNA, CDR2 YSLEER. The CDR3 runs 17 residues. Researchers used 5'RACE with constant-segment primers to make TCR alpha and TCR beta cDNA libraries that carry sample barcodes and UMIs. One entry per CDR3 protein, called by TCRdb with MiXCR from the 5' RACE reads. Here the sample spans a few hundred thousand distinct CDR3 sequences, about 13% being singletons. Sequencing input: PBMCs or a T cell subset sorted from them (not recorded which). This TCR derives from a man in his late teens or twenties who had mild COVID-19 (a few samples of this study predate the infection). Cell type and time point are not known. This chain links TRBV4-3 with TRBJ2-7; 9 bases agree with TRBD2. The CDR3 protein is CASSQDERGASSYEQYF. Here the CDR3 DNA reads TGCGCCAGCAGCCAAGACGAGCGGGGGGCGAGCTCCTACGAGCAGTACTTC.